A selection of T cell receptor beta chains follows, all from one sample in a study of blood T cell repertoires in COVID-19. Generated by immunoSEQ multiplex PCR, the TCRdb table keeps only in-frame clones and is missing some. This table holds about 120,000 clones, approximately 87% found once. The sequencing input was peripheral blood. These receptors were taken from a man in his 70s who had recovered from COVID-19. Each CDR3 is given with its conserved first and last residue. Fields, in order: J gene, clone size, V gene, D gene, CDR3 DNA, CDR3 protein. A D gene is named only where the DNA matches it firmly. Clone size appears in some rows only: once, few, many, or a class for an expanded clone.

j_gene: TRBJ2-1
abundance: -
v_gene: TRBV5-6
d_gene: -
CDR3nt: TGTGCCAGCAGACGGGATATCAGGGGCTCTTACAATGAGCAGTTCTTC
CDR3aa: CASRRDIRGSYNEQFF

j_gene: TRBJ2-7
abundance: -
v_gene: TRBV14
d_gene: -
CDR3nt: TGTGCCAGCAGCCAAGATCGAGGGAAAAAGTACTACGAGCAGTACTTC
CDR3aa: CASSQDRGKKYYEQYF

j_gene: TRBJ1-4
abundance: -
v_gene: TRBV4-1
d_gene: -
CDR3nt: TGCGCCAGCAGCCAAGAGGGCAGAGCTAATGAAAAACTGTTTTTT
CDR3aa: CASSQEGRANEKLFF

j_gene: TRBJ2-7
abundance: -
v_gene: TRBV5-1
d_gene: TRBD2
CDR3nt: TGCGCCAGCAGCCTCCCCCTACTAGCGGGAGGAGCTTCCGAGCAGTACTTC
CDR3aa: CASSLPLLAGGASEQYF

j_gene: TRBJ2-1
abundance: few
v_gene: TRBV5-1
d_gene: -
CDR3nt: TGCGCCAGCAGCTTGACGATGAGCTCCTACAATGAGCAGTTCTTC
CDR3aa: CASSLTMSSYNEQFF

j_gene: TRBJ2-1
abundance: -
v_gene: TRBV4-3
d_gene: -
CDR3nt: TGCGCCAGCAGCCAAGGAGGCAGCGGAATGGCTTATGAGCAGTTCTTC
CDR3aa: CASSQGGSGMAYEQFF

j_gene: TRBJ1-2
abundance: -
v_gene: TRBV2
d_gene: TRBD1
CDR3nt: TGTGCCAGCAGTCGTCCCGGGACAGGGGTTGATGGCTACACCTTC
CDR3aa: CASSRPGTGVDGYTF

j_gene: TRBJ2-6
abundance: once
v_gene: TRBV2
d_gene: -
CDR3nt: TGTGCCAGCAGTGACAGGACTGGGGCCAACGTCCTGACTTTC
CDR3aa: CASSDRTGANVLTF

j_gene: TRBJ2-5
abundance: -
v_gene: TRBV7-3
d_gene: TRBD1
CDR3nt: TGTGCCAGCAGCTCCGGGACAGGGACAGGGGCCCAGTACTTC
CDR3aa: CASSSGTGTGAQYF

j_gene: TRBJ2-5
abundance: -
v_gene: TRBV7-2
d_gene: -
CDR3nt: TGTGCCAGCAGCCCGCAGCGCAGAGATGGGGAGACCCAGTACTTC
CDR3aa: CASSPQRRDGETQYF

j_gene: TRBJ1-6
abundance: -
v_gene: TRBV28
d_gene: -
CDR3nt: TGTGCCAGCAGTCGGGATCGGAATTCACCCCTCCACTTT
CDR3aa: CASSRDRNSPLHF

j_gene: TRBJ2-7
abundance: -
v_gene: TRBV7-9
d_gene: TRBD1
CDR3nt: TGTGCCAGCAGCCGATCCGCCGGGACAGGCCCCTACGAGCAGTACTTC
CDR3aa: CASSRSAGTGPYEQYF

j_gene: TRBJ1-5
abundance: -
v_gene: TRBV28
d_gene: TRBD1
CDR3nt: TGTGCCAGCAGCGAAAGACAGGGGGCTAATCAGCCCCAGCATTTT
CDR3aa: CASSERQGANQPQHF

j_gene: TRBJ2-1
abundance: many
v_gene: TRBV7-2
d_gene: TRBD2
CDR3nt: TGTGCCAGCAGCTCTAACACTAGCGTCTCCTACAATGAGCAGTTCTTC
CDR3aa: CASSSNTSVSYNEQFF

j_gene: TRBJ1-5
abundance: -
v_gene: TRBV7-2
d_gene: TRBD1
CDR3nt: TGTGCCAGCAGCTCCTACAGGGGTGGCAATCAGCCCCAGCATTTT
CDR3aa: CASSSYRGGNQPQHF

j_gene: TRBJ2-7
abundance: -
v_gene: TRBV15
d_gene: TRBD1
CDR3nt: TGTGCCACCAGCAGCCGGGACAGGGGCTCCCACGAGCAGTACTTC
CDR3aa: CATSSRDRGSHEQYF

j_gene: TRBJ2-2
abundance: -
v_gene: TRBV25-1
d_gene: TRBD2
CDR3nt: TGTGCCAGCAGTGCTAGCGGGGGTAGCGGGGAGCTGTTTTTT
CDR3aa: CASSASGGSGELFF

j_gene: TRBJ1-2
abundance: -
v_gene: TRBV6-5
d_gene: TRBD1
CDR3nt: TGTGCCAGCAGTAGCCGGGACAGGGACTATGGCTACACCTTC
CDR3aa: CASSSRDRDYGYTF

j_gene: TRBJ1-2
abundance: -
v_gene: TRBV5-1
d_gene: TRBD1
CDR3nt: TGCGCCAGCAGCTCTACAACAGGGGATTATGGCTACACCTTC
CDR3aa: CASSSTTGDYGYTF

j_gene: TRBJ2-6
abundance: -
v_gene: TRBV11-2
d_gene: -
CDR3nt: TGTGCCAGCAGCTTATCGGGCTCTGGGGCCAACGTCCTGACTTTC
CDR3aa: CASSLSGSGANVLTF

j_gene: TRBJ1-1
abundance: few
v_gene: TRBV7-9
d_gene: TRBD1
CDR3nt: TGTGCCAGCAGCGACGCGGGACAGGGTTACTCTGAAGCTTTCTTT
CDR3aa: CASSDAGQGYSEAFF

j_gene: TRBJ1-1
abundance: few
v_gene: TRBV5-1
d_gene: TRBD1
CDR3nt: TGCGCCAGCAGCGCTCGGACAGGGTTTTTTGAAGCTTTCTTT
CDR3aa: CASSARTGFFEAFF

j_gene: TRBJ2-1
abundance: -
v_gene: TRBV19
d_gene: TRBD2
CDR3nt: TGTGCCAGTAGTCCAGCGGGACGGGGCTCCTACAATGAGCAGTTCTTC
CDR3aa: CASSPAGRGSYNEQFF

j_gene: TRBJ2-3
abundance: -
v_gene: TRBV10-3
d_gene: -
CDR3nt: TGTGCCATCAGTGAGTGGGTAGCGGTCACAGATACGCAGTATTTT
CDR3aa: CAISEWVAVTDTQYF

j_gene: TRBJ2-5
abundance: -
v_gene: TRBV10-1
d_gene: -
CDR3nt: TGCGCCAGCAGTGCCGGGTATTACGGGACCCAGTACTTC
CDR3aa: CASSAGYYGTQYF

j_gene: TRBJ1-3
abundance: -
v_gene: TRBV6-1
d_gene: -
CDR3nt: TGTGCCAGCAGTGAAGCGCAGGACTCTGGAAACACCATATATTTT
CDR3aa: CASSEAQDSGNTIYF

j_gene: TRBJ1-1
abundance: -
v_gene: TRBV18
d_gene: -
CDR3nt: TGTGCCAGCTCGCCCAGCCGGACAAATACTGAAGCTTTCTTT
CDR3aa: CASSPSRTNTEAFF

j_gene: TRBJ2-7
abundance: -
v_gene: TRBV6-1
d_gene: TRBD2
CDR3nt: TGTGCCAGCAGTGAACTGGGACTAGCGGGAGTCGAGCAGTACTTC
CDR3aa: CASSELGLAGVEQYF